Listed here is a single T cell receptor beta chain. The target antigen is unknown. The source of the sample is a study of shared clonotypes between healthy human individuals. Study overall: The study used three CD4 naive, three CD4 memory, two CD8 naive and one CD8 memory plate per donor. General observations from the study: For naive CD4 cells, around 5% of clonotypes were shared across four donors. The small donor group covered limited genetic and exposure diversity.

This CDR3 is 15 amino acids long. Germline V gene sequence: CDR1 SGDLS, CDR2 YYNGEE. Deletions cut 3 bases from V and 0 bases from J, with 12 bases between. Only in-frame clones appear in the TCRdb table, and some are missing; sequencing was by immunoSEQ multiplex PCR. The sample lists 600,000 to 750,000 clones, less than 95% occurring once. The clonotype originates from a man aged 18 to 35 in good health. Some clones in this sample may be carry-over from other donors' samples. The rearrangement uses TRBV9 and TRBJ1-2; D gene uncertain. Sequencing input: memory CD8+ T cells from PBMCs. This sample's subset: CD45RO+ cells pooled with CCR7-negative TemRA cells. This CDR3 is CASSGDGGANYGYTF. Here the CDR3 DNA reads TGTGCCAGCAGCGGAGACGGCGGAGCTAACTATGGCTACACCTTC. Complete variable domain (other parts from reference TRBV9 and TRBJ1-2): DSGVTQTPKHLITATGQRVTLRCSPRSGDLSVYWYQQSLDQGLQFLIQYYNGEERAKGNILERFSAQQFPDLHSELNLSSLELGDSALYFCASSGDGGANYGYTFGSGTRLTVV.